A single T cell receptor (beta chain) is shown here with its context. This clonotype was recorded at least ten times. The antigen it recognizes is unknown. Per-nucleotide qualities are absent, and no much larger clonotype sits a single base away. The TCR beta CDR3 regions were amplified from the RNA transcripts. The first round of RT-PCR for the TCR CDR3 was performed with the HTBI primer set and the Qiagen OneStep RT-PCR kit. Libraries were constructed in a second round of multiplex PCR, after which size selection and purification were carried out. Libraries were sequenced paired-end with 100 bp reads on an Illumina HiSeq2000. Concerning the study's data processing: Raw data were processed with SOAPnuke, discarding reads with adapters, uncalled bases, mean Phred below 15, or no exact constant-primer or identifier match. High-quality paired reads were merged using COPE v1.2.5, and each unique nucleotide sequence was defined as a clonotype. Clonotypes were aligned to IMGT TRBV, TRBD and TRBJ reference segments using MiTCR v1.1. Only V-J combinations with frequency above 0.0001, covering approximately 99% of repertoires, were analysed. The TCS score was defined as F50 (clonal expansion) divided by E x V (chaos), with BLOSUM62-based TCRdist calculated between CDR3 peptides within each V-J. Welch's t-statistics and random forest reduced 500 to 550 V-J features to 10 to 15, which were used in a naive Bayes classifier (R e1071). The public sequencing data were trimmed at Q25 with fastp and processed into clonotypes with MiXCR by TCRdb, which kept only in-frame beta chains. Identical CDR3 protein sequences are pooled into one entry, listed with their most common genes and DNA. The V and J calls come from TCRdb's annotation, not from the publication. This sample holds under 800,000 distinct CDR3 sequences; about 15% were observed only once. Clones ranked in the top ten supply approximately 10% of the sample.

The junction shows trimming of 6 bases on V and 4 bases on J, and the gene matches do not reach 9 bases of it. CDR1 and CDR2 are drawn from the germline V gene: KGHSH, LQKENI. CDR3 length: 15 amino acids, cysteine to phenylalanine. Only the CDR3 DNA stays, 45 bases, in frame from base 1. Stable Graves' hyperthyroidism was defined as the absence of progression to ophthalmopathy over 18 months of follow-up. Hyperthyroidism patients were newly diagnosed, had a disease duration of under 2 months, and were aged 18 to 65 years. Patients with uncontrolled infections, other autoimmune diseases, pregnancy or lactation were excluded. Diagnoses were established on the basis of clinical symptoms, serum thyroxine and TRAb, thyroid ultrasound, and orbital computed tomography. PBMCs were separated from 8 to 10 ml of fresh peripheral blood using Ficoll-Paque density gradient centrifugation. Trizol reagent was used to extract total RNA, and RNA quality was then checked on an Agilent 2100 Bioanalyzer.

This sample stems from a study of T cells in Graves' hyperthyroidism and ophthalmopathy (dated by TCRdb to between 2018 and 2020). A note on the overall study: Peripheral blood samples were taken at initial diagnosis, before any treatment was given. Following sampling, methimazole starting at 30 mg daily was given to hyperthyroidism patients, and high-dose intravenous methylprednisolone was given to ophthalmopathy patients. For training and testing, the approximately 92 patients in the discovery cohort were randomly divided in a 7:3 ratio. The study also compared thyroid tissue and blood T-cell repertoires from about six Graves' hyperthyroidism patients. Prospective prediction of ophthalmopathy was tested in an independent validation cohort consisting of roughly 20 hyperthyroidism patients and around 17 patients who later progressed to ophthalmopathy. TCR V-J signatures able to tell the groups apart were searched for in a discovery cohort of some 97 patients, of whom over 40 had Graves' ophthalmopathy and more than 55 had stable Graves' hyperthyroidism. According to the paper, TCR Vbeta CDR3 sequencing was carried out on roughly 130 peripheral blood samples, which came from over 40 ophthalmopathy, roughly 75 hyperthyroidism and about 17 progressor patients. Paper-wide results and their limitations: A 13 V-J signature model separated ophthalmopathy from stable hyperthyroidism, with 87.88% sensitivity and about 81% specificity in cross-validation and 80%/75% in testing. In validation, the model predicted progression to ophthalmopathy with 55% to 71% sensitivity and less than 75% specificity, a median of 6.5 months before onset. No statistical method was used to fix the sample size in advance, and group allocation was not hidden from the investigators. Most expanded thyroid clonotypes (frequency above 0.001) were also detected in blood, suggesting blood repertoires may reflect thyroid immune responses.

The specimen sequenced was blood. The clonotype originates from a woman aged 18 to 35 with Graves' hyperthyroidism. The sequence is built from TRBV18 and TRBJ2-3; 8 central bases correspond to TRBD2. The base sequence is TGTGCCAGCTCTACCGGACTAGCCATGGCAGATACGCAGTATTTT. Its protein reads: CASSTGLAMADTQYF.